Listed below are T cell receptor beta chains from one sample, sequenced in a study of T cell responses to AZD1222 COVID-19 vaccine. Profiling relied on immunoSEQ multiplex PCR, and the TCRdb table lists in-frame clones only, not all of them. Counted here are approximately 100,000 clones, about nine tenths occurring once; the ten biggest clones make up more than 6.5%. The starting material was peripheral blood, obtained on day 0 of AZD1222 vaccination. All receptors derive from an adult in good health. The CDR3 runs from the conserved cysteine through the conserved F or W. Each record gives: CDR3 DNA, CDR3 protein, clone size, V gene, J gene, D gene. The D gene is left open where the match is weak. Rows may omit the clone size; those that give it use once, few, many or a size class.

DNA: TGTGCCAGCAGCTTAGCTGCAGCCACAAATGGCTACACCTTC
CDR3: CASSLAAATNGYTF
size: -
V: TRBV7-9
J: TRBJ1-2
D: -

DNA: TGTGCCATCAGTGGGGGACAGGGGGAGAATCAGCCCCAGCATTTT
CDR3: CAISGGQGENQPQHF
size: -
V: TRBV10-3
J: TRBJ1-5
D: TRBD1

DNA: TGTGCCAGTAGTATCCGGACAGGGTACTACGAGCAGTACTTC
CDR3: CASSIRTGYYEQYF
size: once
V: TRBV19
J: TRBJ2-7
D: TRBD1

DNA: TGTGCCAGTAGTATGGGGACCCCGACTAGCGGGAGAAGCAATGAGCAGTTCTTC
CDR3: CASSMGTPTSGRSNEQFF
size: -
V: TRBV19
J: TRBJ2-1
D: TRBD2

DNA: TGTGCCACCAGTGAGCCTACTAGCGGGGGATCCCAAGAGACCCAGTACTTC
CDR3: CATSEPTSGGSQETQYF
size: -
V: TRBV24-1
J: TRBJ2-5
D: TRBD2

DNA: TGTGCCAGTAGTTCGACCTGGGCTACCTACGAGCAGTACTTC
CDR3: CASSSTWATYEQYF
size: once
V: TRBV19
J: TRBJ2-7
D: -

DNA: TGTGCCAGCAGCCCTCTTTGGGGGCAGGTTTATTCACCCCTCCACTTT
CDR3: CASSPLWGQVYSPLHF
size: -
V: TRBV7-8
J: TRBJ1-6
D: -

DNA: TGCGCCAGCATCTCCGGGACAGGGGGTCCTGGGGCTTTCTTT
CDR3: CASISGTGGPGAFF
size: -
V: TRBV5-1
J: TRBJ1-1
D: TRBD1

DNA: TGTGCCAGCAGTTATTCGTCCCAGACAGGGGTTCAGCCCCAGCATTTT
CDR3: CASSYSSQTGVQPQHF
size: -
V: TRBV6-5
J: TRBJ1-5
D: TRBD1

DNA: TGTGCTAGTGGTTTGGTATCCCCGGGGGCCCAGCATTTT
CDR3: CASGLVSPGAQHF
size: -
V: TRBV12-5
J: TRBJ1-5
D: -

DNA: TGTGCCTGGAGTAAAGGACAGCCGGGCACAGATACGCAGTATTTT
CDR3: CAWSKGQPGTDTQYF
size: -
V: TRBV30
J: TRBJ2-3
D: -

DNA: TGTGCCAGCAGCTTGCGGCTGCAGGGAACAGATACGCAGTATTTT
CDR3: CASSLRLQGTDTQYF
size: -
V: TRBV5-4
J: TRBJ2-3
D: -

DNA: TGTGCCAGCAGCTCGCGACTAGCGGGAGGGCACTTCACAGATACGCAGTATTTT
CDR3: CASSSRLAGGHFTDTQYF
size: -
V: TRBV7-9
J: TRBJ2-3
D: TRBD2

DNA: TGCGCCAGCAGCTTACGACAGGGCGATCAGCCCCAGCATTTT
CDR3: CASSLRQGDQPQHF
size: -
V: TRBV5-1
J: TRBJ1-5
D: TRBD1

DNA: TGTGCCAGCAGTTTGCTTTACAGGGGGGGTCAGCCCCAGCATTTT
CDR3: CASSLLYRGGQPQHF
size: once
V: TRBV28
J: TRBJ1-5
D: TRBD1

DNA: TGTGCCAGCAGCCAAGGGCTAGCGGGCTCCTACGAGCAGTACTTC
CDR3: CASSQGLAGSYEQYF
size: -
V: TRBV3-1/TRBV3-2
J: TRBJ2-7
D: TRBD2

DNA: TGTGCCAGTACTCCCTGGGCCCCAAACACCGGGGAGCTGTTTTTT
CDR3: CASTPWAPNTGELFF
size: -
V: TRBV19
J: TRBJ2-2
D: -

DNA: TGCGCCAGCAGCTTGTTGAGGGGGCGCTTGAGGTCTATCGTCGAGACCCAGTACTTC
CDR3: CASSLLRGRLRSIVETQYF
size: -
V: TRBV5-1
J: TRBJ2-5
D: TRBD1

DNA: TGTGCCAGCAGCTTAGAGATAGGGGAGGATGAGCAGTTCTTC
CDR3: CASSLEIGEDEQFF
size: -
V: TRBV7-2
J: TRBJ2-1
D: -

DNA: TGTGCCAGCAGTTTCCGACAGGCCACAGATACGCAGTATTTT
CDR3: CASSFRQATDTQYF
size: -
V: TRBV6-2/TRBV6-3
J: TRBJ2-3
D: -

DNA: TGTGCCTGGAGCCAAGGAGGCAATCAGCCCCAGCATTTT
CDR3: CAWSQGGNQPQHF
size: -
V: TRBV30
J: TRBJ1-5
D: -

DNA: TGTGCCAGCAGTCCCTGGACAGGTTCCTACGAGCAGTACTTC
CDR3: CASSPWTGSYEQYF
size: -
V: TRBV2
J: TRBJ2-7
D: TRBD1

DNA: TGTGCCAGCAGCCAACCAACAGGGCACAATCAGCCCCAGCATTTT
CDR3: CASSQPTGHNQPQHF
size: -
V: TRBV16
J: TRBJ1-5
D: -

DNA: TGTGCCAGCCGTAAGGGAGAGGGCCCAGATACGCAGTATTTT
CDR3: CASRKGEGPDTQYF
size: -
V: TRBV6-6
J: TRBJ2-3
D: -

DNA: TGTGCCAGCAGCTGGCTGGGACAAAACTATGGCTACACCTTC
CDR3: CASSWLGQNYGYTF
size: once
V: TRBV7-2
J: TRBJ1-2
D: -

DNA: TGTGCCAGCAGCTTTGGGACACTTCTTTATGGCTACACCTTC
CDR3: CASSFGTLLYGYTF
size: -
V: TRBV5-6
J: TRBJ1-2
D: -

DNA: TGTGCCAGCATCAGAGGGCCCGGGGGCACCGGGGAGCTGTTTTTT
CDR3: CASIRGPGGTGELFF
size: once
V: TRBV2
J: TRBJ2-2
D: -

DNA: TGTGCCAGCAGCTTAAGGGGGAGATGGGACAGTCGGGAAAAACTGTTTTTT
CDR3: CASSLRGRWDSREKLFF
size: -
V: TRBV11-2
J: TRBJ1-4
D: TRBD1

DNA: TGCGCCAGCAGCCCGGGACAGGTCTACAATGAGCAGTTCTTC
CDR3: CASSPGQVYNEQFF
size: -
V: TRBV5-1
J: TRBJ2-1
D: TRBD1